The clone carrying this TCR beta chain was seen repeatedly, ten times or more. With V trimmed by 4 bases and J by 1 base, 4 bases remained unmatched. In germline, CDR1 is SGHRS, CDR2 YFSETQ. The CDR3 spans 15 residues. This sample is part of a study of T cells after yellow fever vaccination. At the level of the study: It was SMART-Seq v4 Ultra Low Input that prepared the fractions with low cell numbers.

From the 5' RACE reads, TCRdb called clonotypes with MiXCR, one entry per CDR3 protein. The profile shows about 69,000 distinct CDR3 sequences, around 5% of them singletons. Sequenced here: CD4+ T cells sorted from PBMCs, sampled less than 16 days after the first yellow fever vaccination. The chain combines TRBV5-1 with TRBJ2-2, with 7 bases fitting TRBD1. The source of this sequence is a man aged 18 to 30 who received the YFV17D yellow fever vaccine. Written as DNA, the CDR3 is TGCGCCAGCAGCACCGGGACAGTGAACACCGGGGAGCTGTTTTTT. Its protein is CASSTGTVNTGELFF.